This T cell receptor (beta chain) was recovered during a study of Ad26.COV2.S vaccination and SARS-CoV-2 variants. Study details: As a participant in COV1001, the donor was in the Ad26.COV2.S trial arm. Intramuscular Ad26.COV2.S at 5x10^10 or 1x10^11 viral particles.

The treatment: about 20 received Ad26.COV2.S at low or high dose, single or two shots; about 5 received placebo; per-sample allocation not given. Each sample was drawn 63 days after the first injection (of vaccine or placebo). V shed 3 bases and J 7 bases; nucleotides not matched to a gene: 5. This CDR3 has 14 amino acids. Germline CDR1 and CDR2: SGHVS and FQNEAQ. Profiled with immunoSEQ multiplex PCR; TCRdb holds only in-frame clones, not every one. Of about 370,000 clones listed, 89% are singletons. This clone appeared a single time. The clonotype was recovered from a person between 18 and 65 years old who received the Ad26.COV2.S COVID-19 vaccine or a placebo. This chain uses TRBV7-8 with TRBJ2-2; TRBD1 matches 7 bases. The source material was peripheral blood, sampled in a trial of Ad26.COV2.S vaccine versus placebo. The CDR3 DNA is TGTGCCAGCAGCTTGGACAGGTCAATCGGGGAGCTGTTTTTT. Protein sequence: CASSLDRSIGELFF. Full variable domain (remainder filled in from reference TRBV7-8 and TRBJ2-2): GAGVSQSPRYKVAKRGQDVALRCDPISGHVSLFWYQQALGQGPEFLTYFQNEAQLDKSGLPSDRFFAERPEGSVSTLKIQRTQQEDSAVYLCASSLDRSIGELFFGEGSRLTVL.